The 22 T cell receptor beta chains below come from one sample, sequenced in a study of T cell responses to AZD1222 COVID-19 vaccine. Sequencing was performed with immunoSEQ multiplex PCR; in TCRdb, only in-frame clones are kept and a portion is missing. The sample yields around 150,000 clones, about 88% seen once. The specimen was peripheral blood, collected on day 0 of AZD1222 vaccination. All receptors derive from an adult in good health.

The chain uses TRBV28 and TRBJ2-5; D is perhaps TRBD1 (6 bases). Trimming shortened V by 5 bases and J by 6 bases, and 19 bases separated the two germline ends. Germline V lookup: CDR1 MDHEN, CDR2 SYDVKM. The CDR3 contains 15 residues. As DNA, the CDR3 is TGTGCCAGCAGTACCACCGGGGCAGGGGTTCAGACCCAGTACTTC. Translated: CASSTTGAGVQTQYF.

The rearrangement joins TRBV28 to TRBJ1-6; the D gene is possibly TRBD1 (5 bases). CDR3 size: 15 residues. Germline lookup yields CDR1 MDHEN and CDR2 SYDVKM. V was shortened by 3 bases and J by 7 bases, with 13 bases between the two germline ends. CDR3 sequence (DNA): TGTGCCAGCAGTTTTCCCAGGGCCCTAAATTCACCCCTCCACTTT. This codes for CASSFPRALNSPLHF.

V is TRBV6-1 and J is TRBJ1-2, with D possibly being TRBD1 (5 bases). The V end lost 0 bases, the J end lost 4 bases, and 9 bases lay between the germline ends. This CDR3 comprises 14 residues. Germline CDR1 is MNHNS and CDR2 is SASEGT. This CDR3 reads CASSEAGASYGYTF. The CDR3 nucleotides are TGTGCCAGCAGTGAAGCAGGGGCATCCTATGGCTACACCTTC.

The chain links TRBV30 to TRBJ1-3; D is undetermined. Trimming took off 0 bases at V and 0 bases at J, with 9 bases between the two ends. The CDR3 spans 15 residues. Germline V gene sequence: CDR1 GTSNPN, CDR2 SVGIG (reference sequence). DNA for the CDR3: TGTGCCTGGAGTGTAACAGCCAACTCTGGAAACACCATATATTTT. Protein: CAWSVTANSGNTIYF.

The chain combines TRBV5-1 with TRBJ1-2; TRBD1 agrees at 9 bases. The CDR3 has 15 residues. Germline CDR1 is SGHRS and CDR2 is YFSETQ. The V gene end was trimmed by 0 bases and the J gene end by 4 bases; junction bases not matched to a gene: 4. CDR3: CASSLGQGGSYGYTF. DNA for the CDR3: TGCGCCAGCAGCTTGGGACAGGGGGGGTCCTATGGCTACACCTTC.

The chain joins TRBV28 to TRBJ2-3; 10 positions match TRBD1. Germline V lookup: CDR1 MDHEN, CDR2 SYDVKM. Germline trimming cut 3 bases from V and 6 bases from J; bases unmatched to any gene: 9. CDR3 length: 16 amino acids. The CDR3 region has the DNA TGTGCCAGCAGTTTGATTGGGACAGGGGTAGGGGATACGCAGTATTTT. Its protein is CASSLIGTGVGDTQYF.

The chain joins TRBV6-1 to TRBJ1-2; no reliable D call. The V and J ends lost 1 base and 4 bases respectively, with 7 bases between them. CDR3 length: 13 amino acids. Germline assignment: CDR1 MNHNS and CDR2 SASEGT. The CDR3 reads CASSEVSLYGYTF. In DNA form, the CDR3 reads TGTGCCAGCAGTGAAGTCAGTCTCTATGGCTACACCTTC.

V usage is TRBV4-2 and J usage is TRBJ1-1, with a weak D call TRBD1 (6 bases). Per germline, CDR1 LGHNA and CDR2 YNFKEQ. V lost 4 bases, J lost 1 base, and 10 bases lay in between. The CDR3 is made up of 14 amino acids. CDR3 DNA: TGTGCCAGCAGCCGGAGGGGGAAGAACACTGAAGCTTTCTTT. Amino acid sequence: CASSRRGKNTEAFF.

The CDR3 protein is CASSYGSINQPQHF. CDR3 nucleotides: TGTGCCAGCAGTTATGGGTCAATCAATCAGCCCCAGCATTTT. The chain carries TRBV6-6 and TRBJ1-5; no clear D gene. CDR3 size: 14 residues. Germline CDR1 and CDR2: MNHNY and SVGAGI (reference sequence). Trimming removed 3 bases at V and 3 bases at J, with 9 bases between.

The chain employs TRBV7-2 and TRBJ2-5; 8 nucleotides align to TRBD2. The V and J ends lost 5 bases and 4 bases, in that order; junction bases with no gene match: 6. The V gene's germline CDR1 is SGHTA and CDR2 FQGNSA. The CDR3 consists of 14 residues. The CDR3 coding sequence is TGTGCCAGCAGCGGTCGACTAGCGTCAGAGACCCAGTACTTC. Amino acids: CASSGRLASETQYF.

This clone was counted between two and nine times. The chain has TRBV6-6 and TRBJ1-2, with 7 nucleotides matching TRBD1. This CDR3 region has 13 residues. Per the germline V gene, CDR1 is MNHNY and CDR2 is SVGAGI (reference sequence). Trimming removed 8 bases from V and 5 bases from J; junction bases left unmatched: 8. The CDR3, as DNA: TGTGCCAGCTATCCCGGGACAGCATATGGCTACACCTTC. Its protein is CASYPGTAYGYTF.

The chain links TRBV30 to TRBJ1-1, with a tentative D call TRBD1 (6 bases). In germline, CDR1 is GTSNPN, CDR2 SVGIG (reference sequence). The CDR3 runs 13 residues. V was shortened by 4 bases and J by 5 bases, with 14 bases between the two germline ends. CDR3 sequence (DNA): TGTGCCTGGAACCTACAGGGCGAGACTGAAGCTTTCTTT. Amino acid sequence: CAWNLQGETEAFF.

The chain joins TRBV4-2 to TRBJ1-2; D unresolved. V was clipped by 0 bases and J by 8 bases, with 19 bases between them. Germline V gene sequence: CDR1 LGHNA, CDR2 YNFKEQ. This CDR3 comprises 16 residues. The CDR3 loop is CASSQDEGQLRTGYTF. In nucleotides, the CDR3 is TGTGCCAGCAGCCAAGATGAGGGCCAGCTCAGAACCGGCTACACCTTC.

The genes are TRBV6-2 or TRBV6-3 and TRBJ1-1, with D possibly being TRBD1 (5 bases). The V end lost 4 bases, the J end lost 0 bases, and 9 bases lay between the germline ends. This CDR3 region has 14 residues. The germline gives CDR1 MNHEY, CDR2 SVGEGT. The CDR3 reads CASSLGRLNTEAFF. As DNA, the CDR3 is TGTGCCAGCAGTTTGGGACGGTTGAACACTGAAGCTTTCTTT.

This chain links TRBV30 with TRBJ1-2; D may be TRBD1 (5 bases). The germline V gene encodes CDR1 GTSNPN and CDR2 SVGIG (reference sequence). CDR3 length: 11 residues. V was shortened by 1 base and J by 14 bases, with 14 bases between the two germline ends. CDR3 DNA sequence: TGTGCCTGGAGTGGGGGTAGGGGTCCGACCTTC. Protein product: CAWSGGRGPTF.

CDR3 region: CASGGQDYGYTF. The CDR3 DNA is TGTGCCAGCGGGGGACAGGACTATGGCTACACCTTC. The V call is TRBV6-7, the J call TRBJ1-2; 8 bases map to TRBD1. TRBV6-7 is annotated as an ORF whose role is uncertain. CDR3 length: 12 residues. V gave up 8 bases and J gave up 3 bases; unmatched junction bases: 2.

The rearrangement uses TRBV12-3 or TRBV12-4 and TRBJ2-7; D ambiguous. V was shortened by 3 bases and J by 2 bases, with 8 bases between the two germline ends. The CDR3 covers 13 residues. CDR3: CASSLPSTYEQYF. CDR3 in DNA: TGTGCCAGCAGTTTGCCCAGCACCTACGAGCAGTACTTC.

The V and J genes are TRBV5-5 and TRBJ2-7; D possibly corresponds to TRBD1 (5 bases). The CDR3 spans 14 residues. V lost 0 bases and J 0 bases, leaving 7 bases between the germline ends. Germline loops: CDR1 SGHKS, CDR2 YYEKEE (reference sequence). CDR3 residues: CASSLAGPSYEQYF. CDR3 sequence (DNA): TGTGCCAGCAGCTTGGCAGGGCCCTCCTACGAGCAGTACTTC.

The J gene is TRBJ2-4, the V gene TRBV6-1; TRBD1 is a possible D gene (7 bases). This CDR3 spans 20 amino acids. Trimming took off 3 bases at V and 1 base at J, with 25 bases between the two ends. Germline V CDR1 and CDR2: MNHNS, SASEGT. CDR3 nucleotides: TGTGCCAGCAGTGATTGGAGGGGGACAGCAGCTTTGGGGGCCAAAAACATTCAGTACTTC. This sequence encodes CASSDWRGTAALGAKNIQYF.

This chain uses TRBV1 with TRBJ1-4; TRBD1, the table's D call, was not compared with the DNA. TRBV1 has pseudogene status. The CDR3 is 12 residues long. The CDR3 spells CTSRQNNEKLFF. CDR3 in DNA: TGCACCAGCAGACAGAATAATGAAAAACTGTTTTTT.

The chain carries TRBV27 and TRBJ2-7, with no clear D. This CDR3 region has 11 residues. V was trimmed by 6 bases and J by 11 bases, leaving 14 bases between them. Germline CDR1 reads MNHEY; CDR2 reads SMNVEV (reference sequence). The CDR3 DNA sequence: TGTGCCAGCAGCGTCTTTGGGCGAGAGTACTTC. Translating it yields CASSVFGREYF.

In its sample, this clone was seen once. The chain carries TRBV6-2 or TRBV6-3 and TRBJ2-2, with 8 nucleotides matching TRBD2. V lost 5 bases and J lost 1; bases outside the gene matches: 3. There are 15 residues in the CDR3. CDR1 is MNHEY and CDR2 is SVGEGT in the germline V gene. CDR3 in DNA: TGTGCCAGCAGTAGGACTAGCAGGAACACCGGGGAGCTGTTTTTT. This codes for CASSRTSRNTGELFF.